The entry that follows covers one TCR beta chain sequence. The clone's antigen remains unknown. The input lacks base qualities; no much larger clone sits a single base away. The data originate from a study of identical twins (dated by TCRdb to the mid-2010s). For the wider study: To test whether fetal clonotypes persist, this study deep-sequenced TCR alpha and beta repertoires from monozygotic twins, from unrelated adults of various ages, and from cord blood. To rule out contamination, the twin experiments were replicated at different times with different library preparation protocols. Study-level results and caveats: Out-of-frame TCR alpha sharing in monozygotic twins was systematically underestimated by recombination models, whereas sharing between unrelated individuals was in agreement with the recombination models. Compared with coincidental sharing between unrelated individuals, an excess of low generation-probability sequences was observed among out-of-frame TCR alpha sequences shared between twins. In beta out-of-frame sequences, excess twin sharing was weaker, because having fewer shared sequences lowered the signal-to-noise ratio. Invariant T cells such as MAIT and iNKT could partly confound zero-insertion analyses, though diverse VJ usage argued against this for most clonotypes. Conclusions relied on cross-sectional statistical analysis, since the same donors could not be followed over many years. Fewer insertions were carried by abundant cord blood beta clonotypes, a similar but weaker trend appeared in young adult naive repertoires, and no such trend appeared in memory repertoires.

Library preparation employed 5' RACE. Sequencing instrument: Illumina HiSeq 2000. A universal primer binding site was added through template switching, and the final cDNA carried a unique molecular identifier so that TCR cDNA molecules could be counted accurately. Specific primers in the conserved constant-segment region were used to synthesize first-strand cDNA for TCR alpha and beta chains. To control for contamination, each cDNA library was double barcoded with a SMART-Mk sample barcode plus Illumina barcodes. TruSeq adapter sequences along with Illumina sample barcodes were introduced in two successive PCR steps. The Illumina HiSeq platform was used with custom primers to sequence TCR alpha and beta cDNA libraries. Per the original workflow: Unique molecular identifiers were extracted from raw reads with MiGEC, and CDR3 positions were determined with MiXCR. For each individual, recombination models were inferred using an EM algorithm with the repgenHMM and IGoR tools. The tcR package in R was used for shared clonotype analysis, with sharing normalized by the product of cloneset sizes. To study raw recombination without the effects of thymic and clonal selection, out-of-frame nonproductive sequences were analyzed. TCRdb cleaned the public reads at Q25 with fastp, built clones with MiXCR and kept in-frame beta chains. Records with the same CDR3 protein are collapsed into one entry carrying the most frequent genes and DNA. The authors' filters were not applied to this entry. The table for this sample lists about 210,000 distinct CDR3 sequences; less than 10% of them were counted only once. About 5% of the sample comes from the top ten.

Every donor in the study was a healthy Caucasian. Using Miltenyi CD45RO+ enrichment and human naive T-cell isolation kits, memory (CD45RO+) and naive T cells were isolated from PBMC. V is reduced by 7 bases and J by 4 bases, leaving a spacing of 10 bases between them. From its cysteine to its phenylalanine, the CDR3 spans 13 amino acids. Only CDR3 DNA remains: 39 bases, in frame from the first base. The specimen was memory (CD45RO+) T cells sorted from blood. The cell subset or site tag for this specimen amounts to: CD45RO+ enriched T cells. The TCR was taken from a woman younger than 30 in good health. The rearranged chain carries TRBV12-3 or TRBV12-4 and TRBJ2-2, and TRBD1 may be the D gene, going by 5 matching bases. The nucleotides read TGTGCCAGCACGACAGTTTCCACCGGGGAGCTGTTTTTT. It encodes CASTTVSTGELFF.